The present TCR beta chain was sequenced within a study of CD8 T cells in ankylosing spondylitis. The study, taken as a whole, reports: The authors found the disease-linked clones to be CD8+ and relatively rare in peripheral blood. Ankylosing spondylitis blood appeared to carry a characteristic TCR beta motif of fewer than 10 highly homologous variants. Reportedly, matched ankylosing spondylitis synovial fluid was significantly enriched for disease-linked clones.

As for this clonotype: Its antigen is not known.

Quantitative 5'-RACE with molecular barcodes was used to make the TCR beta libraries. TCRdb used MiXCR to reprocess the 5' RACE reads, holding one entry per CDR3 protein. The sample consists of about 420,000 distinct CDR3 sequences, approximately 20% of them appearing once. Material: blood, either unsorted or a sorted T cell fraction (not recorded which). This TCR was sampled from a male donor with ankylosing spondylitis.

CDR3 sequence reads: CASSPPLGSPYEQYF. The CDR3 DNA sequence: TGCGCCAGCAGCCCCCCTCTAGGCAGTCCCTACGAGCAGTACTTC. The chain combines TRBV5-1 with TRBJ2-7; D gene unclear. CDR3 length: 15 residues. Trimming took 4 bases from V and 2 from J, leaving 16 bases between them. Germline CDR1 is SGHRS and CDR2 is YFSETQ.